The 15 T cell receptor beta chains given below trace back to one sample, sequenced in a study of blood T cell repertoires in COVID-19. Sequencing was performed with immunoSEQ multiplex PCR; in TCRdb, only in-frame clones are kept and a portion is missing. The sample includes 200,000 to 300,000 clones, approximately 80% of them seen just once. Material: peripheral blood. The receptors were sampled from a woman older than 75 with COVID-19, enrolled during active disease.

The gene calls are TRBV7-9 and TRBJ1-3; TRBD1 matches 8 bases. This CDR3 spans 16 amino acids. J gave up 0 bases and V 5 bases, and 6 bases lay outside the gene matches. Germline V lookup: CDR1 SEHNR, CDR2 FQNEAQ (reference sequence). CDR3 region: CASSPRGQGSGNTIYF. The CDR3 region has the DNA TGTGCCAGCAGCCCACGCGGACAGGGCTCTGGAAACACCATATATTTT.

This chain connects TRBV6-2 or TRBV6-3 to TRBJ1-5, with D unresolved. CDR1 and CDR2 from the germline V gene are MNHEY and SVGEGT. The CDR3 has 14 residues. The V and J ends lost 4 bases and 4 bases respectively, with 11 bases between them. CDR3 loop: CASSFGRPNQPQHF. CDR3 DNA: TGTGCCAGCAGTTTCGGCAGGCCAAATCAGCCCCAGCATTTT.

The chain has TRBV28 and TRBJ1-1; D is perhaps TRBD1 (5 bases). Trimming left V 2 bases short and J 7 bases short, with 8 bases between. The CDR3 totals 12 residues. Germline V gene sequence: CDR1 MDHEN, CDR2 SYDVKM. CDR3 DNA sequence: TGTGCCAGCAGTTTAACCAGGGTTGAAGCTTTCTTT. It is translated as CASSLTRVEAFF.

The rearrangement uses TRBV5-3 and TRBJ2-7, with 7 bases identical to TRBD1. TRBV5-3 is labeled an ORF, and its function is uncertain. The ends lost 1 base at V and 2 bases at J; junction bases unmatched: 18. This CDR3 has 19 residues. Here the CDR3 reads CARSLKVDREKVDPYEQYF. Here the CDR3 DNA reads TGTGCCAGAAGCTTGAAGGTTGACAGGGAAAAAGTGGATCCCTACGAGCAGTACTTC.

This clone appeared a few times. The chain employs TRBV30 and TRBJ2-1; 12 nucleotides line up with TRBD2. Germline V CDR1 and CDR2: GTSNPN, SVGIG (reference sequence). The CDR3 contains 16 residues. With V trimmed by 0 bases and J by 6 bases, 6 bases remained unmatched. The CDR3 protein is CAWSVRTSGRSNEQFF. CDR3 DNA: TGTGCCTGGAGTGTTCGTACTAGCGGGAGGTCCAATGAGCAGTTCTTC.

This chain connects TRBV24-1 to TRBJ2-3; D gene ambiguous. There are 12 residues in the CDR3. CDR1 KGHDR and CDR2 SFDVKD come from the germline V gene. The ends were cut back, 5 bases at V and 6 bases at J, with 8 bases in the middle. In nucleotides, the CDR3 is TGTGCCACCAGTGGCGGAGCCGATACGCAGTATTTT. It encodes CATSGGADTQYF.

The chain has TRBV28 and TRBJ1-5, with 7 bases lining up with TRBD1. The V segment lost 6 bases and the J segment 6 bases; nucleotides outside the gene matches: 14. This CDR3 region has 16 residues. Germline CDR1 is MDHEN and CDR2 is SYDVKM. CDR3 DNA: TGTGCCAGCAGCACACCGATTTACAGGGGTTTTCAGCCCCAGCATTTT. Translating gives CASSTPIYRGFQPQHF.

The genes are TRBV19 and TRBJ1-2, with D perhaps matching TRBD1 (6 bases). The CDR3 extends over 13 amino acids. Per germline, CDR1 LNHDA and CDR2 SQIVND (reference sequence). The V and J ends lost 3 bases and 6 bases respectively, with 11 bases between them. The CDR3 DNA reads TGTGCCAGTAGTATCCTACAGGGAAATGGCTACACCTTC. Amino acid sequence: CASSILQGNGYTF.

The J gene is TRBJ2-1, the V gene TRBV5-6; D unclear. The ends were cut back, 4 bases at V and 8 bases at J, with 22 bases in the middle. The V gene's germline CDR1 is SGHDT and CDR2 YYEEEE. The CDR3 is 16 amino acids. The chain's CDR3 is CASSRINPGALDEQFF. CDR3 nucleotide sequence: TGTGCCAGCAGCCGAATTAACCCAGGTGCCTTGGATGAGCAGTTCTTC.

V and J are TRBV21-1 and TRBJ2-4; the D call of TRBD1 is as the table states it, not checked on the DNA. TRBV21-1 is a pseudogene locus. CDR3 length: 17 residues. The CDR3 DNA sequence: TGTGCCAGCAGCAAAGTAGGACAGACCCTTTCCAAAAACATTCAGTACTTC. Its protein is CASSKVGQTLSKNIQYF.

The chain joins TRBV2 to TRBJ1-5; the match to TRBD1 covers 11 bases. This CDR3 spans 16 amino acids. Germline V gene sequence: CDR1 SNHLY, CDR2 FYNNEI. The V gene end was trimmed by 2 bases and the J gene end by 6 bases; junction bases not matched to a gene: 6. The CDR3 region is CASSERGQGARQPQHF. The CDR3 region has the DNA TGTGCCAGCAGTGAACGCGGACAGGGGGCACGTCAGCCCCAGCATTTT.

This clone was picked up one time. The CDR3 loop reads CAWSAQGSGANVLTF. In nucleotides, the CDR3 is TGTGCCTGGAGTGCACAGGGCTCTGGGGCCAACGTCCTGACTTTC. This chain joins TRBV30 and TRBJ2-6, with a tentative D call TRBD1 (6 bases). V lost 1 base and J lost 0, with 7 bases in between. The CDR3 totals 15 residues. Germline CDR1 reads GTSNPN; CDR2 reads SVGIG (reference sequence). The variable domain in full, with the rest retrieved from reference TRBV30 and TRBJ2-6, is SQTIHQWPATLVQPVGSPLSLECTVEGTSNPNLYWYRQAAGRGLQLLFYSVGIGQISSEVPQNLSASRPQDRQFILSSKKLLLSDSGFYLCAWSAQGSGANVLTFGAGSRLTVL.

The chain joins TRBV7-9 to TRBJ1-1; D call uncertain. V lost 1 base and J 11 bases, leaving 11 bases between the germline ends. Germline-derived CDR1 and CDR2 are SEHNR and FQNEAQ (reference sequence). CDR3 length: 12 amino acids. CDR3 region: CASSLGAAGAFF. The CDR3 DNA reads TGTGCCAGCAGCTTAGGAGCTGCCGGGGCTTTCTTT. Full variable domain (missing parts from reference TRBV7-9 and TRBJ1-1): DTGVSQNPRHKITKRGQNVTFRCDPISEHNRLYWYRQTLGQGPEFLTYFQNEAQLEKSRLLSDRFSAERPKGSFSTLEIQRTEQGDSAMYLCASSLGAAGAFFGQGTRLTVV.

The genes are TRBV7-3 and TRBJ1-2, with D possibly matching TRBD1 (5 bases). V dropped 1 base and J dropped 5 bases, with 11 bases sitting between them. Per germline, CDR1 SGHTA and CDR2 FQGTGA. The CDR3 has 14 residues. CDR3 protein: CASSLKQGGYGYTF. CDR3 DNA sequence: TGTGCCAGCAGCTTAAAGCAGGGAGGTTATGGCTACACCTTC.

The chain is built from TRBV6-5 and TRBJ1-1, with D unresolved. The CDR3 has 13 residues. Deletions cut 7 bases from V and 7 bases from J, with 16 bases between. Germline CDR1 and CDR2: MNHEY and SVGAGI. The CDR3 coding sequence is TGTGCCAGCACCACCCCCGGCGGTGGTGAAGCTTTCTTT. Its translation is CASTTPGGGEAFF.